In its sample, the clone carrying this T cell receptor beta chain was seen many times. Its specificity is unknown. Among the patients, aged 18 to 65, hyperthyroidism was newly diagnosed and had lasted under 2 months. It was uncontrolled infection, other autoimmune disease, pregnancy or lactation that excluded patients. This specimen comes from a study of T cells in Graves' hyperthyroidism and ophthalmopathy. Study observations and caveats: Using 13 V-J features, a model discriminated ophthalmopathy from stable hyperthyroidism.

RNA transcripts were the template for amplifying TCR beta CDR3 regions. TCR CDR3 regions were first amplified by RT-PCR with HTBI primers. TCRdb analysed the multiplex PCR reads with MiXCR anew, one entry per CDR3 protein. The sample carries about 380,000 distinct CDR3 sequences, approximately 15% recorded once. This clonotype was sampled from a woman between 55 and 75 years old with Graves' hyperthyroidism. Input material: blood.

The DNA of the CDR3 is TGTGCCAGCAGTTCGACAGATAGCAATCAGCCCCAGCATTTT. Translating it yields CASSSTDSNQPQHF. V usage is TRBV12-3 or TRBV12-4 and J usage is TRBJ1-5; a weak D match, TRBD1 (5 bases). CDR3 length: 14 amino acids. V lost 4 bases and J 0 bases, leaving 7 bases between the germline ends.